A selection of T cell receptor beta chains follows, all from one sample in a study of blood T cells in healthy people across ages. TCRdb re-analysed the 5' RACE reads in MiXCR, keeping a single row per CDR3 protein. Of under 800,000 distinct CDR3 sequences detected, around a fifth appear once; the ten largest clones hold more than 3%. The sample comprised blood. All receptors come from a man between 65 and 85 years old in good health. The CDR3 runs from the conserved cysteine through the conserved F or W. D genes are given only for firm matches. Expanded clones are given a class, and other clones once, few, many or no size at all.

-,TRBV6-5,-,TRBJ2-1,TGTGCCAGCAGTTACAGGCCGGGGGCCATGTCTTACAATGAGCAGTTCTTC,CASSYRPGAMSYNEQFF
-,TRBV29-1,-,TRBJ2-7,TGCAGCGTTGAAGGACAGGACTCCTACGAGCAGTACTTC,CSVEGQDSYEQYF
few,TRBV10-3,TRBD1,TRBJ2-7,TGTGCCATCAGTGGGACAGGGGAAGACGAGCAGTACTTC,CAISGTGEDEQYF
-,TRBV5-1,TRBD2,TRBJ2-5,TGCGCCAGCAGCTTGGCCTTTAGCGGGAGGGAGACCCAGTACTTC,CASSLAFSGRETQYF
-,TRBV7-2,TRBD1,TRBJ2-1,TGTGCCAGCAGCCGCCAGGGGACAGCTTACAATGAGCAGTTCTTC,CASSRQGTAYNEQFF
-,TRBV12-3/TRBV12-4,TRBD1,TRBJ2-7,TGTGCCAGCAGCAGGGAACAGGGGGCGATTTACGAGCAGTACTTC,CASSREQGAIYEQYF
many,TRBV27,TRBD2,TRBJ2-7,TGTGCCAGCAGGGGAGGGGACTACGAGCAGTACTTC,CASRGGDYEQYF
few,TRBV6-2/TRBV6-3,TRBD2,TRBJ2-5,TGTGCCAGCACCAACGGACTAGCGGGAGGGAGAGAGACCCAGTACTTC,CASTNGLAGGRETQYF
many,TRBV7-2,TRBD1,TRBJ2-7,TGTGCCAGCAGCTTAGGTGGGACAGGGGGTTCCTACGAGCAGTACTTC,CASSLGGTGGSYEQYF
-,TRBV18,TRBD1,TRBJ1-3,TGTGCCAGCTCACCACAAAGGACAGGGGTATCTGGAAACACCATATATTTT,CASSPQRTGVSGNTIYF
many,TRBV5-1,TRBD1,TRBJ2-3,TGCGCCAGCAGCGTGGACAGGGGAGATACGCAGTATTTT,CASSVDRGDTQYF
few,TRBV7-9,-,TRBJ2-5,TGTGCCAGCAGCTTAGGCGACAACATTTTCAAAGAGACCCAGTACTTC,CASSLGDNIFKETQYF
once,TRBV11-2,-,TRBJ1-1,TGTGCCAGCAGCTTAGGTACGGGGGTTGTCACTGAAGCTTTCTTT,CASSLGTGVVTEAFF
-,TRBV4-3,-,TRBJ1-3,TGCGCCAGCAGCCAAGGGAGGGGCGCGGGTGGAAACACCATATATTTT,CASSQGRGAGGNTIYF
-,TRBV7-9,-,TRBJ2-3,TGTGCCAGCAGCATTGGAGGGAGTAAGGATACGCAGTATTTT,CASSIGGSKDTQYF
-,TRBV18,TRBD1,TRBJ2-5,TGTGCCAGCTCAGCCGGGACAGGGATCCAAGAGACCCAGTACTTC,CASSAGTGIQETQYF
few,TRBV20-1,TRBD2,TRBJ2-7,TGCAGTGCCTTTTATAGCGGGCCCTCCACCTACGAGCAGTACTTC,CSAFYSGPSTYEQYF
once,TRBV29-1,TRBD1,TRBJ1-1,TGCAGCGTTCGGACAGGGGGAATGAACACTGAAGCTTTCTTT,CSVRTGGMNTEAFF
-,TRBV2,-,TRBJ2-3,TGTGCCAGCACCGCGTTTGGCATCAGCACAGATACGCAGTATTTT,CASTAFGISTDTQYF
few,TRBV12-3/TRBV12-4,TRBD1,TRBJ2-1,TGTGCCAGCAGTCTCTCAGGGGGCAATAAGCAGTTCTTC,CASSLSGGNKQFF
-,TRBV29-1,TRBD1,TRBJ2-1,TGCAGCGTTTTCGGCGGGACAGGGTCGAATGAGCAGTTCTTC,CSVFGGTGSNEQFF
-,TRBV5-1,-,TRBJ2-5,TGCGCCAGCAGCCTATGGGACTTCCAAGAGACCCAGTACTTC,CASSLWDFQETQYF
few,TRBV25-1,TRBD2,TRBJ2-7,TGTGCCAGCAGTGAATTGGGGGGGGAGCAGTACTTC,CASSELGGEQYF
-,TRBV7-2,TRBD2,TRBJ2-1,TGTGCCAGCAGCTTGGGACTAGCGGGAGGGCCAGGGTACAATGAGCAGTTTTTC,CASSLGLAGGPGYNEQFF
-,TRBV5-1,-,TRBJ2-2,TGCGCCAGCAGCCCGGACACCGGGAGCGTGACCGGGGAGCTGTTTTTT,CASSPDTGSVTGELFF
-,TRBV11-2,-,TRBJ2-3,TGTGCCAGCAGCTTATTCCCCCCGGACACAGATACGCAGTATTTT,CASSLFPPDTDTQYF
few,TRBV20-1,TRBD1,TRBJ2-7,TGCAGTGCTAGAGAGGGGCAATGGGACAGCGGTTACGAGCAGTACTTC,CSAREGQWDSGYEQYF
few,TRBV10-3,TRBD2,TRBJ2-7,TGTGCCATCAGTGAACTAGCGGGAGAGGACGAGCAGTACTTC,CAISELAGEDEQYF
few,TRBV5-1,-,TRBJ2-5,TGCGCCAGCAGTCCAGAGTTCCAGTTCCAAGAGACCCAGTACTTC,CASSPEFQFQETQYF
-,TRBV12-3/TRBV12-4,TRBD2,TRBJ2-7,TGTGCCAGCAGACTCGGAATAGCGGGCACCGAGCAGTACTTC,CASRLGIAGTEQYF
-,TRBV20-1,-,TRBJ2-3,TGCAGTGCTAGAGATCGTAGGGGCACAGATACGCAGTATTTT,CSARDRRGTDTQYF
-,TRBV4-2,-,TRBJ2-5,TGTGCCAGCAGCCAAGGGTTCGATGGCCAAGAGACCCAGTACTTC,CASSQGFDGQETQYF
-,TRBV20-1,-,TRBJ2-5,TGCAGTGCTAATCCAGGGGCCCAGGGGGAGACCCAGTACTTC,CSANPGAQGETQYF
-,TRBV30,-,TRBJ2-1,TGTGCCTGGACCAAGGAAAATGAGCAGTTCTTC,CAWTKENEQFF
many,TRBV5-1,-,TRBJ2-3,TGCGCCAGCAGCTTGGATGGGAGCACAGATACGCAGTATTTT,CASSLDGSTDTQYF
-,TRBV29-1,TRBD2,TRBJ2-3,TGCAGCGTTCTAGGACTAGCGGGTTTAGATACGCAGTATTTT,CSVLGLAGLDTQYF
many,TRBV7-7,TRBD1,TRBJ2-5,TGTGCTAGCAGCTGGGGACAGCAAGAGACCCAGTACTTC,CASSWGQQETQYF
few,TRBV12-3/TRBV12-4,-,TRBJ1-2,TGTGCCAGCCTTGCCCCGTACCCTAACTATGGCTACACCTTC,CASLAPYPNYGYTF
-,TRBV7-8,-,TRBJ2-2,TGTGCCAGCAGCTACATTGTCACCGGGGAGCTGTTTTTT,CASSYIVTGELFF